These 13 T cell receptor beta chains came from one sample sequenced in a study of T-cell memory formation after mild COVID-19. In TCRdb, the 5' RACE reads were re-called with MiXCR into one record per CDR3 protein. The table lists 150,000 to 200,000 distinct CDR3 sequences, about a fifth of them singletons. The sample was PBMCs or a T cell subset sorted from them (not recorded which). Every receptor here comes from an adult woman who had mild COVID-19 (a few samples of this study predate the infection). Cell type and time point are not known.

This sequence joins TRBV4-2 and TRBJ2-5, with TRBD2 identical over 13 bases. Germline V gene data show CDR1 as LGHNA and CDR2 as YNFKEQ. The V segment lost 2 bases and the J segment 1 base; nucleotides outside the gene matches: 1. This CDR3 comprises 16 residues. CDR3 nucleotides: TGTGCCAGCAGCCAACGACTAGCGGGGGGCCAAGAGACCCAGTACTTC. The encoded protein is CASSQRLAGGQETQYF.

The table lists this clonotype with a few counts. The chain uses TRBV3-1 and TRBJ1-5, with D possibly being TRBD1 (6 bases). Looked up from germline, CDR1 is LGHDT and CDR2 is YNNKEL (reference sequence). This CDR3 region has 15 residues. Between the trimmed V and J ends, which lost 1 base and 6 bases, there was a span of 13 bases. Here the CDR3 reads CASSQGLDSRQPQHF. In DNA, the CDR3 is TGTGCCAGCAGCCAAGGTCTGGACAGCCGTCAGCCCCAGCATTTT.

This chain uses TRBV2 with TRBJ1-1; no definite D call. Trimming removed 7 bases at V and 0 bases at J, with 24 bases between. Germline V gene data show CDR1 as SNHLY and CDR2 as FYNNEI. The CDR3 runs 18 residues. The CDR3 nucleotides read TGTGCCAGCATCCTCTCACAAGGCCGCCAAAGGATGAACACTGAAGCTTTCTTT. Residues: CASILSQGRQRMNTEAFF.

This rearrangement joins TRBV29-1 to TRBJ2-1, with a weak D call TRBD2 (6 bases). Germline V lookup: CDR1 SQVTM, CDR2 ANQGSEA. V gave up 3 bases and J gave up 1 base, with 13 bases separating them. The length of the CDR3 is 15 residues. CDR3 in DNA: TGCAGCGTTGATTCGGGCGGGAAATCCTACAATGAGCAGTTCTTC. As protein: CSVDSGGKSYNEQFF.

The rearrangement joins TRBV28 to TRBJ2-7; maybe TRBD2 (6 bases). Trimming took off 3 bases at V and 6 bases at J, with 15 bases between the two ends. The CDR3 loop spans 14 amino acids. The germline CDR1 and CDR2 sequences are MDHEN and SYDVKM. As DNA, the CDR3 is TGTGCCAGCAGTTTCCCCTTGGGGGGTGGCGAGCAGTACTTC. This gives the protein CASSFPLGGGEQYF.

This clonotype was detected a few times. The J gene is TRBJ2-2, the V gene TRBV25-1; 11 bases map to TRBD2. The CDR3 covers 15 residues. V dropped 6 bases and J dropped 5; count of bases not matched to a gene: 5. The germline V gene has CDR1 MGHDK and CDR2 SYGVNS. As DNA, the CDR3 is TGTGCCAGCAGCCTAGCGGGAGGATGGACCGGGGAGCTGTTTTTT. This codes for CASSLAGGWTGELFF.

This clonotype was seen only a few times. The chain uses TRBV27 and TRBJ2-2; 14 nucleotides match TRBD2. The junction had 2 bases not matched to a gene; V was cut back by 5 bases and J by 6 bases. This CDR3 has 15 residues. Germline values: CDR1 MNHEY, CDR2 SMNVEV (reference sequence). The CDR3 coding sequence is TGTGCCAGCAGTGGGACTAGCGGGAGTCCCGGGGAGCTGTTTTTT. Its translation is CASSGTSGSPGELFF.

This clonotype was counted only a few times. This chain's CDR3 is CASTGSTSIGTDTQYF. DNA for the CDR3: TGTGCCAGCACAGGTAGCACCTCTATCGGCACAGATACGCAGTATTTT. The J gene is TRBJ2-3, the V gene TRBV9; D ambiguous. From germline, CDR1 is SGDLS and CDR2 YYNGEE. The CDR3 length is 16 residues. The V and J ends lost 6 bases and 1 base respectively, with 18 bases between them.

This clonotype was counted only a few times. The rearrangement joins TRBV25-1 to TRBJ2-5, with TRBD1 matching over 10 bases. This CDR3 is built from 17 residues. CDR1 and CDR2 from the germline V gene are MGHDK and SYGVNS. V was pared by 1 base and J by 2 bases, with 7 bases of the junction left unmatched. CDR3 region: CASSESYGTGVQETQYF. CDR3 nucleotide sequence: TGTGCCAGCAGTGAATCATACGGGACAGGGGTACAAGAGACCCAGTACTTC.

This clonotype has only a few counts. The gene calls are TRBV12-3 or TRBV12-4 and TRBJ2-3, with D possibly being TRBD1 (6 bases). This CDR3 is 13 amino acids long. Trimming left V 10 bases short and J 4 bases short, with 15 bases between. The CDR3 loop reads CATAFGGADTQYF. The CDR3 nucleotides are TGTGCCACCGCGTTTGGGGGCGCAGATACGCAGTATTTT.

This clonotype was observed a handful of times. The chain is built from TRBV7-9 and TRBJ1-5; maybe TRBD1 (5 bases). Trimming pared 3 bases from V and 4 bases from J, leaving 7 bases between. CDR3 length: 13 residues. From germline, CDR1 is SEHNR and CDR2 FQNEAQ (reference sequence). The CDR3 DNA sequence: TGTGCCAGCAGCTTCTCAGGGAATCAGCCCCAGCATTTT. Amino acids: CASSFSGNQPQHF.

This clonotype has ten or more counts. The CDR3 sequence: CASSFSGGSTDTQYF. The CDR3 nucleotides read TGTGCCAGCAGCTTTTCTGGAGGGAGCACAGATACGCAGTATTTT. The chain couples TRBV7-9 to TRBJ2-3; the D gene is possibly TRBD2 (6 bases). Trimming took 3 bases from V and 0 from J, leaving 10 bases between them. The length of the CDR3 is 15 residues. Germline loops: CDR1 SEHNR, CDR2 FQNEAQ (reference sequence). Looking up the rest from reference TRBV7-9 and TRBJ2-3 gives the full variable domain: DTGVSQNPRHKITKRGQNVTFRCDPISEHNRLYWYRQTLGQGPEFLTYFQNEAQLEKSRLLSDRFSAERPKGSFSTLEIQRTEQGDSAMYLCASSFSGGSTDTQYFGPGTRLTVL.

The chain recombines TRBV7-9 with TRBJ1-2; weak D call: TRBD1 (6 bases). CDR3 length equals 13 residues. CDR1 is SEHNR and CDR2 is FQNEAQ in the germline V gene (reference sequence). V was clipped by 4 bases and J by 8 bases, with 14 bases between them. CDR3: CASSSQGFGGYTF. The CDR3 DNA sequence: TGTGCCAGCAGCTCACAGGGATTCGGAGGCTACACCTTC.